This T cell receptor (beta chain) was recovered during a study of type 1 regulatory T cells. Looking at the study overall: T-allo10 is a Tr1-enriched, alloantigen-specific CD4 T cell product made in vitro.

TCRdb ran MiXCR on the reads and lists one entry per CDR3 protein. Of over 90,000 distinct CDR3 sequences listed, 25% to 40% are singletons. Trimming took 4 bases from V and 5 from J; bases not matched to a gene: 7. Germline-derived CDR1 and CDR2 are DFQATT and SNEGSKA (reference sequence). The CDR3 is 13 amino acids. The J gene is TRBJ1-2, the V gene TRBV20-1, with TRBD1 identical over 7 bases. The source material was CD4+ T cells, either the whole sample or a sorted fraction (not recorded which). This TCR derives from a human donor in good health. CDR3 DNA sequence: TGCAGTGCTACCACCTTGACAGGGTATGGCTACACCTTC. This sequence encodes CSATTLTGYGYTF.